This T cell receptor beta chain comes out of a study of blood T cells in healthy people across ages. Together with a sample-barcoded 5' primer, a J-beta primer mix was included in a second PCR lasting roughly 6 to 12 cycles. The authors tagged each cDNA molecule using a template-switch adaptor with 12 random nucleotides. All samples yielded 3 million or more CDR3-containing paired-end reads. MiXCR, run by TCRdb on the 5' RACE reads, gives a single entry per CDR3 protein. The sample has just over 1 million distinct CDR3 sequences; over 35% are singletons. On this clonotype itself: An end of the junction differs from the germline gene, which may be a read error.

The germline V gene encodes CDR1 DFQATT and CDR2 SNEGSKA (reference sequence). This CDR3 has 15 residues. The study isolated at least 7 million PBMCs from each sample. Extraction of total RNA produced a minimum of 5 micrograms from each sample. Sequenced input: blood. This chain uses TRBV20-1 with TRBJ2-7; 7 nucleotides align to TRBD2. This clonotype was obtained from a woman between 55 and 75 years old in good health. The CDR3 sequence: CGAGDSGGSSYEQYF. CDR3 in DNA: TGCGGTGCTGGAGATTCGGGCGGGAGCTCCTACGAGCAGTACTTC.